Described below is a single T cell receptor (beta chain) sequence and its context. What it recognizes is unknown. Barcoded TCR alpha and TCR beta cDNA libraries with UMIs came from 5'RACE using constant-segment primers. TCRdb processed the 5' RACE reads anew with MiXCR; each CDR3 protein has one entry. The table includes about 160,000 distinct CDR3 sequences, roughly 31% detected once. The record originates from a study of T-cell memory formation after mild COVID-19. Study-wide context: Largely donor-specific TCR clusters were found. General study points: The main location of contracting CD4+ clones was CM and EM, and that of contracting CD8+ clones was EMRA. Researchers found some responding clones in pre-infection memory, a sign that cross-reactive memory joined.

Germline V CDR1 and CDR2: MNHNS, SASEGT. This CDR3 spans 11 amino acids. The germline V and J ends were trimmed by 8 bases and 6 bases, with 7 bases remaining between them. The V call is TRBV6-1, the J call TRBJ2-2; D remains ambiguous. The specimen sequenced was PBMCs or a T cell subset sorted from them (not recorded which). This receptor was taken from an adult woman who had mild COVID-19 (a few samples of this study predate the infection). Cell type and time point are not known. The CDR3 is CASPDAGELFF. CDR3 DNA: TGTGCCAGCCCGGATGCCGGGGAGCTGTTTTTT.